The present TCR beta chain was sequenced within a study of blood T cell repertoires in COVID-19 (TCRdb year 2020). Looking at the study overall: The collaborator samples originated in the United States, Italy and Spain and spanned the acute and convalescent phases of COVID-19. Where HLA class I and class II types were available, the types were taken from metadata supplied by the sample provider, not from assay-based typing. The prospective study material was composed of cDNA or gDNA derived from T cells, B-cell-depleted T cells, or PBMCs. The repertoires were released in a freely available public database intended as a resource for research on the immune response to SARS-CoV-2. The samples were drawn from two sources: the first 160 participants of the ongoing ImmuneRACE study, and fewer than 1,500 subjects contributed by 6 global collaborators. A de-identified subject ID, COVID-19 status, age in years and sex were almost always included in the sample metadata. Subjects who had been exposed to COVID-19, were actively infected with it, or had recovered from it provided the deeply sampled blood TCRbeta repertoires that made up the dataset.

Each collaborating institution followed its own protocols to collect whole blood in K2EDTA tubes. Collaborator samples were shipped for TCRbeta analysis as frozen whole blood, isolated PBMCs, or DNA extracted from either sample type. TCRbeta CDR3 regions were amplified from genomic DNA by means of the immunoSEQ Assay, a bias-controlled multiplex PCR. Regarding the original processing steps: Within the assay, amplification of reference gene primers was used to estimate how many nucleated cells each sample contained. Sequence reads were collapsed and filtered to measure the absolute abundance of every unique TCRbeta CDR3 rearrangement. For each sample, productive Simpson clonality was calculated by taking the square root of Simpson's diversity index across productive rearrangements. TCRdb provides this immuneACCESS table in a form limited to in-frame rearrangements. Some clones are lacking; in checked studies, under half of them reflect an unresolved V gene, and why the rest are absent is not known. The V and J calls and the clone size are those of that table, but D and trimming were determined from the DNA. Counted in this sample were some 70,000 clones; about 89% of them appeared once. The ten top clones hold approximately 8% of the sample.

Results and caveats for the whole study, not just this receptor: The quantity of clinical and demographic metadata differed by source and by participant and was supplied without curation.

As regards this clone: Its antigen is currently not known. No per-base quality is available; no much larger clone lies one base away.

The germline V gene encodes CDR1 SQVTM and CDR2 ANQGSEA. The CDR3 contains 15 residues, cysteine and phenylalanine counted. Here the CDR3 DNA is all that survives: 45 bases in frame from base 1. V loses 1 base, J loses 2 bases, and the germline ends lie 14 bases apart. Here the chain combines TRBV29-1 and TRBJ1-2; no D gene is confidently identified. This receptor was identified in a man between 50 and 59 years old with active COVID-19. Sequenced: peripheral blood. CDR3 protein: CSVEGREAGNYGYTF. The DNA sequence is given as TGCAGCGTTGAAGGCCGCGAGGCGGGGAACTATGGCTACACCTTC.